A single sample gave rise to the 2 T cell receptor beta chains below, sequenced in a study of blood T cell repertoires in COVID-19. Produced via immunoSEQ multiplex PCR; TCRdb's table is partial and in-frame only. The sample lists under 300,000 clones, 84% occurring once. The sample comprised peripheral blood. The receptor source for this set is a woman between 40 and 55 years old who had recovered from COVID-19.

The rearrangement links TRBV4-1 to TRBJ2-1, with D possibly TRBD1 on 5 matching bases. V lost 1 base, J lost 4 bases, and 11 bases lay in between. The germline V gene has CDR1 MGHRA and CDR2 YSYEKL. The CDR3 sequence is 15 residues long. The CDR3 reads CASSQGGSRYNEQFF. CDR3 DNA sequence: TGCGCCAGCAGCCAAGGGGGCAGCCGTTACAATGAGCAGTTCTTC.

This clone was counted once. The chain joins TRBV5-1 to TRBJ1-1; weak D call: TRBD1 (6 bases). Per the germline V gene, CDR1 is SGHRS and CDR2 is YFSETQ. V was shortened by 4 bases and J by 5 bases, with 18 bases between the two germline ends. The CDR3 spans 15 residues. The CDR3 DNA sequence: TGCGCCAGCAGCACCGACACAGGGATTCAGACTGAAGCTTTCTTT. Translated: CASSTDTGIQTEAFF.